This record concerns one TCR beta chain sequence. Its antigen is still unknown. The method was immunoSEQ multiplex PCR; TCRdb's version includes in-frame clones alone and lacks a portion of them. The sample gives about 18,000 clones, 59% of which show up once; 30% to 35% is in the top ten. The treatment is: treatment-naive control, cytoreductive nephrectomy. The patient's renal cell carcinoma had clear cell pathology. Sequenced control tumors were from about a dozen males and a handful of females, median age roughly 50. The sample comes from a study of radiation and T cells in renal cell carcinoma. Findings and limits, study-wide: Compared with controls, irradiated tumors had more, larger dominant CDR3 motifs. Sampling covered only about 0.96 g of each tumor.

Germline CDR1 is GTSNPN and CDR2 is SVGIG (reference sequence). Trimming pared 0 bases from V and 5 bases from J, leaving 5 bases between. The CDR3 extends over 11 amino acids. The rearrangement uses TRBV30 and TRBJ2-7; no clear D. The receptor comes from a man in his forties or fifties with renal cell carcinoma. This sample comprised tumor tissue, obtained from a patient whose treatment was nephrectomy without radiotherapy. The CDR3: CAWSVLDEQYF. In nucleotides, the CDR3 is TGTGCCTGGAGTGTACTCGACGAGCAGTACTTC. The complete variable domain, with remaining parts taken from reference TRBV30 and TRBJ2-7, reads SQTIHQWPATLVQPVGSPLSLECTVEGTSNPNLYWYRQAAGRGLQLLFYSVGIGQISSEVPQNLSASRPQDRQFILSSKKLLLSDSGFYLCAWSVLDEQYFGPGTRLTVT.